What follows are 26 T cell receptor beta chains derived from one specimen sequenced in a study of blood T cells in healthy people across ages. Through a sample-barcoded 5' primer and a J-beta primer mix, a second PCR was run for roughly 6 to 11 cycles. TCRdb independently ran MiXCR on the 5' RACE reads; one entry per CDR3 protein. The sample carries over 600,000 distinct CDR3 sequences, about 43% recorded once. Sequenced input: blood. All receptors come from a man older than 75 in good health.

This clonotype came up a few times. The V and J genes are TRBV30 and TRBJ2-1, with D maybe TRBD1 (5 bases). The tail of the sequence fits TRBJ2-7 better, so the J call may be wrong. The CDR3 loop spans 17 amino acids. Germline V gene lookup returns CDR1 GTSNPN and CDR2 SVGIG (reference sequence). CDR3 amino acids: CAYYFEGRGRSYNEQYF. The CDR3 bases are TGTGCTTACTACTTCGAAGGAAGGGGCCGCTCCTACAATGAGCAGTACTTC.

The CDR3 region has the DNA TGTGCCAGCAGCCCTGAGTTGGGGGTAGAGACCCAGTTCTTC. Protein sequence: CASSPELGVETQFF. The J gene is TRBJ2-1, the V gene TRBV7-2; D may match TRBD1 or TRBD2 (5 bases each). Germline values: CDR1 SGHTA, CDR2 FQGNSA. V dropped 5 bases and J dropped 13 bases, with 21 bases sitting between them. The length of the CDR3 is 14 residues.

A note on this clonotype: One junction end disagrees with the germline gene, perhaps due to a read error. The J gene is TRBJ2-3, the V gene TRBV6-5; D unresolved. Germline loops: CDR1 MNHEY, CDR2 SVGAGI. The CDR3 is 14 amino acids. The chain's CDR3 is CASSDSKQTDTQYF. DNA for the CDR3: TGCGCCAGCAGTGACTCGAAACAGACCGATACGCAGTATTTT.

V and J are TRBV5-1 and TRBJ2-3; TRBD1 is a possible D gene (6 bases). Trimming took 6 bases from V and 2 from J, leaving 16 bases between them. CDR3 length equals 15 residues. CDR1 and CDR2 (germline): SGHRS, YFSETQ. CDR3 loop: CASTIQGIPTDTQYF. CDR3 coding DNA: TGCGCCAGCACCATACAGGGTATTCCCACAGATACGCAGTATTTT.

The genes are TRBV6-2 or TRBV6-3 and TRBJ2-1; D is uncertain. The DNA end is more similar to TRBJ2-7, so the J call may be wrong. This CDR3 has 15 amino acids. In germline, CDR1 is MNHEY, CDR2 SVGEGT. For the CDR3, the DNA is TGTGCCAGCAGTGCTAACAGTGTTTCCTACAATGAGCAGTACTTC. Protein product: CASSANSVSYNEQYF.

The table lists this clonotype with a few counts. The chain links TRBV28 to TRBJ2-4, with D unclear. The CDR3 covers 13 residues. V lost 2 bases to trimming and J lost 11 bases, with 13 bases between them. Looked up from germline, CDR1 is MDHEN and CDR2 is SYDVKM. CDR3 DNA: TGTGCCAGCAGTTTAGATGGAACGCTCGTTCAGTACTTC. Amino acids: CASSLDGTLVQYF.

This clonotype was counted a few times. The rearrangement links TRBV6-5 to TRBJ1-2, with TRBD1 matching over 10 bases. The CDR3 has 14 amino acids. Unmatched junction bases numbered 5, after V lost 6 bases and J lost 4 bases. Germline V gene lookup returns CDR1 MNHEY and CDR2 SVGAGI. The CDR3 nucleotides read TGTGCCAGCAGGCCCAGGGACAGGGGCTATGGCTACACCTTC. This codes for CASRPRDRGYGYTF.

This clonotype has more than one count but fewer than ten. Written as DNA, the CDR3 is TGTGCCAGCAGTTACTCGACCGGGGGTTACTCACCCCTCCACTTT. Its translation: CASSYSTGGYSPLHF. The chain combines TRBV6-2 or TRBV6-3 with TRBJ1-6; D might be TRBD1 (5 bases). Looked up from germline, CDR1 is MNHEY and CDR2 is SVGEGT. V lost 0 bases and J lost 10, with 13 bases in between. The CDR3 is 15 residues long.

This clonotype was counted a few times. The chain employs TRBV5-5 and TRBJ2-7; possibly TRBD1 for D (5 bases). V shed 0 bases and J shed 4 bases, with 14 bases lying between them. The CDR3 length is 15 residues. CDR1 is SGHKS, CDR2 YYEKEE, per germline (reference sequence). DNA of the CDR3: TGTGCCAGCAGCTTGGTCCAGGGAATAACTTACGAGCAGTACTTC. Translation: CASSLVQGITYEQYF.

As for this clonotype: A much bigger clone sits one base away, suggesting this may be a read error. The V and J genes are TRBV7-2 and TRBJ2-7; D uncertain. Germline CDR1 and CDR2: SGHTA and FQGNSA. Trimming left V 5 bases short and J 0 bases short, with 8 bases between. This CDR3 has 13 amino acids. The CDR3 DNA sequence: TGTGCCAGCAGCGTAGTAGGCTCCTACGAGCAGTACTTC. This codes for CASSVVGSYEQYF.

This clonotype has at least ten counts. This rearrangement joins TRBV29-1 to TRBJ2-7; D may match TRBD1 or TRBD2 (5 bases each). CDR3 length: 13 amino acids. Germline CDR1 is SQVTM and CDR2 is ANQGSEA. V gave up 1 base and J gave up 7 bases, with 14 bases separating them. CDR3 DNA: TGCAGCGTTGAAGGCCCAGTGGGGGAGGAGCAGTACTTC. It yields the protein CSVEGPVGEEQYF.

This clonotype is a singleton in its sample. The CDR3 region is CASSLDGVRTDTQYF. The CDR3 bases are TGTGCCAGCAGCTTGGATGGCGTACGCACAGATACGCAGTATTTT. The rearrangement uses TRBV5-4 and TRBJ2-3, with unresolved D. Germline loops: CDR1 SGHNT, CDR2 YYREEE (reference sequence). The length of the CDR3 is 15 residues. With 0 bases removed from V and 1 base from J, the gap between germline ends came to 9 bases.

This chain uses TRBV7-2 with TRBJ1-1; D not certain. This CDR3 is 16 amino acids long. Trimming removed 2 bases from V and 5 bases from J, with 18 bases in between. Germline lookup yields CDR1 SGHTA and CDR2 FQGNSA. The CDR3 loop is CASSLSLVGGSTEAFF. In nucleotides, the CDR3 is TGTGCCAGCAGCTTATCGCTGGTCGGAGGGTCAACTGAAGCTTTCTTT.

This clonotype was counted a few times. Here the CDR3 DNA reads TGTGCCAGCCTTAGCAGGACTAGCGCCTACGAGCAGTACTTC. As protein: CASLSRTSAYEQYF. V gene TRBV21-1 combines with J gene TRBJ2-7; the DNA was not compared with TRBD2, the D call given in the table. TRBV21-1 is termed a pseudogene. The CDR3 extends over 14 amino acids.

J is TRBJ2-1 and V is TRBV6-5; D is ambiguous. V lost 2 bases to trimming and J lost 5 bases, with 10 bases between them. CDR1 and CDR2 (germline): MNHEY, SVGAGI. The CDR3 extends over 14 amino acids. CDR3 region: CASSYVHANNEQFF. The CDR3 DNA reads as TGTGCCAGCAGTTACGTGCACGCAAACAATGAGCAGTTCTTC.

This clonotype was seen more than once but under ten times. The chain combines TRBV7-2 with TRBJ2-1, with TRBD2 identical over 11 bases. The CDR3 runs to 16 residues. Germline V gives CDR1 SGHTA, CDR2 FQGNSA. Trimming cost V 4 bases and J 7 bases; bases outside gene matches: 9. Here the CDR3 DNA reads TGTGCCAGCAGCTCACATAGCGGGAGGGCCTTTAATGAGCAGTTCTTC. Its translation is CASSSHSGRAFNEQFF.

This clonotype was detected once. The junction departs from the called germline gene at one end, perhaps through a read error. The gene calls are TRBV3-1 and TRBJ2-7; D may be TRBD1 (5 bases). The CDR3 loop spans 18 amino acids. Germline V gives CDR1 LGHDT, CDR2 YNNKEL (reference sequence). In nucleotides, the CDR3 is TGTGCCAACAGCCAAGTTCATCGGCCTGCGGCCCCAGGGTACGAGCAGTACTTC. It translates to CANSQVHRPAAPGYEQYF.

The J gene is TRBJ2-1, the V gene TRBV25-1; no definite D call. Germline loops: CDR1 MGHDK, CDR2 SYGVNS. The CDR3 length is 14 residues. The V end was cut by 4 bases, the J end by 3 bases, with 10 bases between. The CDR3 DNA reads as TGTGCCAGCAGTGGGCAGGCGGTCTACAATGAGCAGTTCTTC. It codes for CASSGQAVYNEQFF.

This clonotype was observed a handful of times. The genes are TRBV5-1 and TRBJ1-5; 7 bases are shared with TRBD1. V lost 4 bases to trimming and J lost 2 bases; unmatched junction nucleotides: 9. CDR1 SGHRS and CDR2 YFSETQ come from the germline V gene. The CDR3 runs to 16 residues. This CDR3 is CASSPQGGGGNQPQHF. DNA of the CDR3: TGCGCCAGCAGCCCGCAGGGGGGTGGTGGCAATCAGCCCCAGCATTTT.

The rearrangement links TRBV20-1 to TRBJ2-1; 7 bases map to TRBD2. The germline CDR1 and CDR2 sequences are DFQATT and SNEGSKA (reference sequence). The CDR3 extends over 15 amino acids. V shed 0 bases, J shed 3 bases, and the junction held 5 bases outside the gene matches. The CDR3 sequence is CSARDRGENYNEQFF. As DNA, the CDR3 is TGCAGTGCTAGAGACCGGGGGGAGAACTACAATGAGCAGTTCTTC.

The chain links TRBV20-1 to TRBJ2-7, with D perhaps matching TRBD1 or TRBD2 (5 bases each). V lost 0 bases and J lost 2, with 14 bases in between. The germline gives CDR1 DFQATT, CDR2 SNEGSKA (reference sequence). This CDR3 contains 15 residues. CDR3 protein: CSARERGSQAYEQYF. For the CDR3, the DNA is TGCAGTGCTAGAGAGAGGGGAAGCCAGGCCTACGAGCAGTACTTC.

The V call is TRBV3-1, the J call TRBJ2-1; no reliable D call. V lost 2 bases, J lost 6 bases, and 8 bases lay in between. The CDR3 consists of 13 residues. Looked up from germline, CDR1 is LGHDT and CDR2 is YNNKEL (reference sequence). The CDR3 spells CASSQTSVNEQFF. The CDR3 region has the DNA TGTGCCAGCAGCCAAACCAGCGTCAATGAGCAGTTCTTC.

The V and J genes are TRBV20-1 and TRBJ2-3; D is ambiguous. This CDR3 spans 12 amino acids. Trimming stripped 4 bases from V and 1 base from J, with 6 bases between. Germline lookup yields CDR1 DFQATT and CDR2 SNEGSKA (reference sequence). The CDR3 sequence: CSATPGTDTQYF. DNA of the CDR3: TGCAGTGCTACGCCCGGCACAGATACGCAGTATTTT.

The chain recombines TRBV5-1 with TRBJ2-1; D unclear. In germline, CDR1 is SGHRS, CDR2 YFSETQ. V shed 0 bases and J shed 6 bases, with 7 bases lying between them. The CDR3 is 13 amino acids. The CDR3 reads CASSLGEFNEQFF. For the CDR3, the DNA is TGCGCCAGCAGCTTGGGCGAGTTCAATGAGCAGTTCTTC.

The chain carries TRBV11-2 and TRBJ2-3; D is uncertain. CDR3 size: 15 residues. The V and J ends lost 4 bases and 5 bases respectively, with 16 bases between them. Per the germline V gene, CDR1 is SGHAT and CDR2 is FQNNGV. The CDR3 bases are TGTGCCAGCAGCTATCAAGCTCACACGGGAGATACGCAGTATTTT. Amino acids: CASSYQAHTGDTQYF.

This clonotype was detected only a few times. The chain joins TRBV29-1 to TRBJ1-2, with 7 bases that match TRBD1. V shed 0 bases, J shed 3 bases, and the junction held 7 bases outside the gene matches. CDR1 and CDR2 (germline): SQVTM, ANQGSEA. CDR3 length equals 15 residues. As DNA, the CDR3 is TGCAGCGTTGAAGACCCCCTTACAGGGGACTATGGCTACACCTTC. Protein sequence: CSVEDPLTGDYGYTF.